One and the same sample provided the 8 T cell receptor beta chains below, sequenced in a study of blood T cell repertoires in COVID-19. Clones were read by immunoSEQ multiplex PCR, and TCRdb kept only the in-frame ones, dropping some. Of 200,000 to 250,000 clones in the sample, about 83% were seen once. Sequencing input: PBMCs or T cells enriched from blood (not recorded which). Receptor source: a middle-aged woman who had recovered from COVID-19.

The chain links TRBV19 to TRBJ1-5; D possibly corresponds to TRBD1 (6 bases). CDR3 length: 14 amino acids. The ends were cut back, 4 bases at V and 4 bases at J, with 11 bases in the middle. Germline assignment: CDR1 LNHDA and CDR2 SQIVND (reference sequence). The CDR3 DNA is TGTGCCAGTAGTACCGACAGGCTGAATCAGCCCCAGCATTTT. The encoded protein is CASSTDRLNQPQHF.

The genes are TRBV5-4 and TRBJ2-3, with 8 bases aligning to TRBD2. This CDR3 has 16 residues. V lost 2 bases, J lost 3 bases, and 8 bases stayed unmatched. Per germline, CDR1 SGHNT and CDR2 YYREEE (reference sequence). For the CDR3, the DNA is TGTGCCAGCAGCTTAGCCAACGCGGGAGGTACAGATACGCAGTATTTT. This sequence encodes CASSLANAGGTDTQYF.

The count of this clone is one. This chain connects TRBV18 to TRBJ1-4; 7 positions agree with TRBD1. Per germline, CDR1 KGHSH and CDR2 LQKENI. V shed 4 bases and J 0 bases; nucleotides not matched to a gene: 5. This CDR3 region has 16 residues. The CDR3 coding sequence is TGTGCCAGCTCACTGGGACAGCCAGCAACTAATGAAAAACTGTTTTTT. Translated, it gives CASSLGQPATNEKLFF.

The gene calls are TRBV19 and TRBJ1-6, with a weak D call TRBD1 (5 bases). Between the trimmed V and J ends, which lost 3 bases and 0 bases, there was a span of 12 bases. Germline lookup yields CDR1 LNHDA and CDR2 SQIVND (reference sequence). The CDR3 has 17 amino acids. The CDR3 spells CASSINHRSSYNSPLHF. CDR3 DNA sequence: TGTGCCAGTAGTATTAATCACAGGAGCTCCTATAATTCACCCCTCCACTTT.

The V call is TRBV14, the J call TRBJ1-2, with a possible D match to TRBD1 (5 bases). V lost 4 bases and J lost 3, with 9 bases in between. In germline, CDR1 is SGHDN, CDR2 FVKESK. The CDR3 has 13 amino acids. The CDR3 reads CASSLQVDYGYTF. The CDR3 nucleotides read TGTGCCAGCAGCCTACAGGTGGACTATGGCTACACCTTC.

This clone was recorded once. This sequence joins TRBV28 and TRBJ1-5; possible D gene TRBD1, 5 bases. Trimming cost V 0 bases and J 6 bases, with 15 bases left between them. Germline-derived CDR1 and CDR2 are MDHEN and SYDVKM. The CDR3 totals 16 residues. The CDR3 region is CASSLWDRGLTQPQHF. CDR3 in DNA: TGTGCCAGCAGTTTATGGGATAGGGGCCTCACTCAGCCCCAGCATTTT.

The chain employs TRBV2 and TRBJ2-1, with TRBD1 identical over 7 bases. Germline trimming cut 7 bases from V and 4 bases from J; bases unmatched to any gene: 10. The CDR3 consists of 15 residues. Germline CDR1 is SNHLY and CDR2 is FYNNEI. The CDR3 protein is CASTIGQVPYNEQFF. In nucleotides, the CDR3 is TGTGCCAGCACCATCGGACAGGTCCCTTACAATGAGCAGTTCTTC.

V and J are TRBV6-4 and TRBJ2-1, with no clear D. CDR3 length: 14 amino acids. The germline V and J ends were trimmed by 8 bases and 1 base, with 12 bases remaining between them. Germline V gene sequence: CDR1 MRHNA, CDR2 SNTAGT. As DNA, the CDR3 is TGTGCCAGCTCGTTGGAGCCATCCTACAATGAGCAGTTCTTC. It translates to CASSLEPSYNEQFF.